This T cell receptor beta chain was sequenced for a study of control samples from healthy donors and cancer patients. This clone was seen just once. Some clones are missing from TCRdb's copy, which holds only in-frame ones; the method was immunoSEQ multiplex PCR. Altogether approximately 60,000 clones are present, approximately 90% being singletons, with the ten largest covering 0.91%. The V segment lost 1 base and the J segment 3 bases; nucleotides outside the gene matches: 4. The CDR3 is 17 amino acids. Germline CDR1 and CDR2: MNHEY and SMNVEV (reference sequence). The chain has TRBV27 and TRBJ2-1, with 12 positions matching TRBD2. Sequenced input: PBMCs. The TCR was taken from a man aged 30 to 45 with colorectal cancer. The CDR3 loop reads CASSLFLAGGNYNEQFF. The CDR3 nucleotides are TGTGCCAGCAGTTTATTCCTAGCGGGGGGGAACTACAATGAGCAGTTCTTC.